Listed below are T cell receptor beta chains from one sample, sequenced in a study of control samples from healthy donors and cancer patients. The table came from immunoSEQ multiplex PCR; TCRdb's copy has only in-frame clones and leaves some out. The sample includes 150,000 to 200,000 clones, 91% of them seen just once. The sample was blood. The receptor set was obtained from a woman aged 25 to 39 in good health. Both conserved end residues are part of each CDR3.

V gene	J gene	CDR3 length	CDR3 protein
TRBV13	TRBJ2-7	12	CASSRTGSEQYF
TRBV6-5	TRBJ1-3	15	CASSRDRGSGNTIYF
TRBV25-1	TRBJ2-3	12	CASSDRGNTQYF
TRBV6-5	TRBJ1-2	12	CASRRTNYGYTF
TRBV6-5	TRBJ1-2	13	CASRTTGSYGYTF
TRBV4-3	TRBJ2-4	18	CASSQGLPGENVKNIQYF
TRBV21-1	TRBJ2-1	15	CASSKGGRVYNEQFF
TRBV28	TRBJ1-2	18	CASSFPRGAALSLYGYTF
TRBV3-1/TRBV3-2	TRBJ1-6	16	CASSQSGNSYNSPLHF
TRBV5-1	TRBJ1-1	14	CASSLGGGVTEAFF
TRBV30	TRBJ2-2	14	CAWTGTGDTGELFF
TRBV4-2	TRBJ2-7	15	CASSQGGQGIYEQYF
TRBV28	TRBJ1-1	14	CASSFPDRIVEAFF
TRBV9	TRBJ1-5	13	CASSVQGGQPQHF
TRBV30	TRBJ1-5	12	CAWDTGAQPQHF